Listed below are T cell receptor beta chains from one sample, sequenced in a study of response to subunit inactivated influenza vaccine. Via MiXCR, TCRdb re-called the RT-PCR reads, giving one row per CDR3 protein. This sample has hundreds of thousands of distinct CDR3 sequences, with about an eighth found just once. The input for sequencing was PBMCs from blood, taken on the day of vaccination. These receptors came from a man aged 45-65 years who received an inactivated influenza vaccine. Each CDR3 is given with its conserved first and last residue. The D gene is left open where the match is weak. Where a row states a size, it is once, few, many or the class of an expanded clone; other rows omit it.

clone size | J gene | D gene | V gene | CDR3 protein | CDR3 DNA
NA | TRBJ2-1 | TRBD1 | TRBV2 | CASTGTAIYNEQFF | TGTGCCAGCACCGGGACAGCGATATACAATGAGCAGTTCTTC
few | TRBJ2-3 | NA | TRBV7-9 | CASSRASSTDTQYF | TGTGCCAGCAGCCGGGCGTCTAGCACAGATACGCAGTATTTT
NA | TRBJ2-3 | NA | TRBV5-1 | CASSLEPLRTDTQYF | TGCGCCAGCAGCTTGGAGCCGCTCCGCACAGATACGCAGTATTTT
NA | TRBJ2-2 | NA | TRBV7-6 | CASSPMGGVAGELFF | TGTGCCAGCAGCCCAATGGGTGGGGTTGCCGGGGAGCTGTTTTTT
few | TRBJ2-3 | NA | TRBV7-2 | CASSLSLGLVTDTQYF | TGTGCCAGCAGCTTATCGCTCGGGCTAGTCACAGATACGCAGTATTTT
NA | TRBJ2-7 | NA | TRBV12-3/TRBV12-4 | CASRGQGGVHEQYF | TGTGCCAGCAGAGGTCAAGGCGGAGTCCACGAGCAGTACTTC
few | TRBJ2-2 | TRBD2 | TRBV10-2 | CASSGLAGGYTGELFF | TGCGCCAGCAGTGGACTAGCGGGGGGGTATACCGGGGAGCTGTTTTTT
few | TRBJ2-1 | NA | TRBV30 | CAWETAGDNEQFF | TGTGCCTGGGAGACGGCAGGAGACAATGAGCAGTTCTTC
NA | TRBJ2-1 | TRBD2 | TRBV5-1 | CASSLLAGGPSEQFF | TGCGCCAGCAGCCTACTAGCGGGAGGGCCGAGTGAGCAGTTCTTC
few | TRBJ2-7 | TRBD1 | TRBV4-1 | CASSQDGQGWSEQYF | TGCGCCAGCAGCCAAGACGGACAGGGGTGGTCCGAGCAGTACTTC
NA | TRBJ2-1 | NA | TRBV6-1 | CASSRAATDVNEQFF | TGTGCCAGCAGTCGAGCGGCCACGGACGTTAATGAGCAGTTCTTC
few | TRBJ1-4 | TRBD1 | TRBV28 | CASRFWTGEKLFF | TGTGCCAGCAGGTTCTGGACAGGGGAAAAACTGTTTTTT
NA | TRBJ2-7 | NA | TRBV10-3 | CATKDSNSDEQYF | TGTGCCACGAAGGACAGTAATTCTGACGAGCAGTACTTC